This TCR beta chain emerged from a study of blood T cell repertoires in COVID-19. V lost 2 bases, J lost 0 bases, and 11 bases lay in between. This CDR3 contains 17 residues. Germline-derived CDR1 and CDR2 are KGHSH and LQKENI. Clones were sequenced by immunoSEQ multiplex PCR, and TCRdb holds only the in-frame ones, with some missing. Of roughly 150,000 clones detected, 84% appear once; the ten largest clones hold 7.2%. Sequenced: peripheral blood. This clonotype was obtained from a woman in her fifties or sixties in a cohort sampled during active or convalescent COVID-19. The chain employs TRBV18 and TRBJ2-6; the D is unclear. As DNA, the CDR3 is TGTGCCAGCTCACCATCGGCGGCCGGCTCTGGGGCCAACGTCCTGACTTTC. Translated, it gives CASSPSAAGSGANVLTF.